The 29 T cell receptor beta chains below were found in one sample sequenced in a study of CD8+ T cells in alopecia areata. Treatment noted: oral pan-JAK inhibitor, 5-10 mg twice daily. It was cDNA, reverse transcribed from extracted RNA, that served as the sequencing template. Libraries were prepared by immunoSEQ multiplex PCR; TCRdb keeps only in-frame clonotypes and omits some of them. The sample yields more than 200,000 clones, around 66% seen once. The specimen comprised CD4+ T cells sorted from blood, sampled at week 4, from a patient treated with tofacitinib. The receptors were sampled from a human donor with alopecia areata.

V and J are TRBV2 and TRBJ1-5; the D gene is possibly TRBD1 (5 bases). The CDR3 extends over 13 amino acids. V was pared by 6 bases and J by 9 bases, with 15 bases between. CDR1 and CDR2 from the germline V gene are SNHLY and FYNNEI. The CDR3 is CASSSRVGGPQHF. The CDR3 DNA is TGTGCCAGCAGCAGCAGGGTCGGTGGGCCCCAGCATTTT.

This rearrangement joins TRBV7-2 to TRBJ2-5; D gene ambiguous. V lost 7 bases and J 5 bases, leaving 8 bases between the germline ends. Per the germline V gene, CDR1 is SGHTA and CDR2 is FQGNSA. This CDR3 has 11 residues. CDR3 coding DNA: TGTGCCAGCACCCTTTCCGAGACCCAGTACTTC. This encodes CASTLSETQYF.

As DNA, the CDR3 is TGTGCCAGCTCACCAAGGACTAGCGGGGCGTCCTACAATGAGCAGTTCTTC. As protein: CASSPRTSGASYNEQFF. The rearrangement links TRBV18 to TRBJ2-1, with TRBD2 matching over 12 bases. The CDR3 sequence is 17 residues long. Germline V lookup: CDR1 KGHSH, CDR2 LQKENI. Trimming took 2 bases from V and 1 from J; bases not matched to a gene: 3.

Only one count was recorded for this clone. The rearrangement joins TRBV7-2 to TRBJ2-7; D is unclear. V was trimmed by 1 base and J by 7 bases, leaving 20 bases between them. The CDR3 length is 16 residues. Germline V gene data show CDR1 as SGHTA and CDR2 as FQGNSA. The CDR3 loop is CASSLGAVRHRAEQYF. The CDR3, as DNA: TGTGCCAGCAGCTTAGGGGCTGTGCGGCATCGGGCAGAGCAGTACTTC.

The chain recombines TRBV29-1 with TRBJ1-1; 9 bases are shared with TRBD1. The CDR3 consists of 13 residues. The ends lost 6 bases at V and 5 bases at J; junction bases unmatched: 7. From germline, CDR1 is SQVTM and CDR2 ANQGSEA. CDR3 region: CSVVQGAITEAFF. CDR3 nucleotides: TGCAGCGTAGTACAGGGGGCGATAACTGAAGCTTTCTTT.

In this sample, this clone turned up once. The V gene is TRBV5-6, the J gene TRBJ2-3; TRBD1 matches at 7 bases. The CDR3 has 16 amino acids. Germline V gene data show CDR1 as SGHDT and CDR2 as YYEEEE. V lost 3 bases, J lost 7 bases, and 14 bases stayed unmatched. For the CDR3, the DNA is TGTGCCAGCAGCTCAACAGGGGTACGGGCACGGAATACGCAGTATTTT. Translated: CASSSTGVRARNTQYF.

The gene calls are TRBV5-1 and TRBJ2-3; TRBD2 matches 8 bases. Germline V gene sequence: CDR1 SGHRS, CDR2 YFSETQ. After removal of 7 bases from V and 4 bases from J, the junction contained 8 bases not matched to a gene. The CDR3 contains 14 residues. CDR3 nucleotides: TGCGCCAGCTCTCCGGGGGGGCGCGCAGATACGCAGTATTTT. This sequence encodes CASSPGGRADTQYF.

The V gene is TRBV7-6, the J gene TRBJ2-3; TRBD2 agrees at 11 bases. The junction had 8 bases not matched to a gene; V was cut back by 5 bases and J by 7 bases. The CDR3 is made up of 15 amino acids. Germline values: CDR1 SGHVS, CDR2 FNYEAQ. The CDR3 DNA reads TGTGCCAGCAGCCAACTAGCGGGAGTTGGGTATACGCAGTATTTT. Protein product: CASSQLAGVGYTQYF.

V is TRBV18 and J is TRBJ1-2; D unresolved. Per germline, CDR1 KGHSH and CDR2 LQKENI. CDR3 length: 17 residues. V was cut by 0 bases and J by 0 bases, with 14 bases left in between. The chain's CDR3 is CASSPPGPGGSNYGYTF. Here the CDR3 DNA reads TGTGCCAGCTCACCACCGGGTCCCGGAGGCTCTAACTATGGCTACACCTTC.

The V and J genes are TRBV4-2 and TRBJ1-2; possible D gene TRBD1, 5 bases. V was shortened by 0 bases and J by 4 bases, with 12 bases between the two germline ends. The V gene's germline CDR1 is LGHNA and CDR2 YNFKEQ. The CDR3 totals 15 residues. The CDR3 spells CASSQDPLQGYGYTF. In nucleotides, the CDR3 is TGTGCCAGCAGCCAAGATCCCCTTCAGGGCTATGGCTACACCTTC.

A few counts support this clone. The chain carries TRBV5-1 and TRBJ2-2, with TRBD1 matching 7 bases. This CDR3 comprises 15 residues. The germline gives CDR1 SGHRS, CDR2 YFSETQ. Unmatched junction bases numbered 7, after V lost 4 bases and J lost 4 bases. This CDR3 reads CASSPETGSTGELFF. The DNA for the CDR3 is TGCGCCAGCAGCCCGGAGACAGGGTCCACCGGGGAGCTGTTTTTT.

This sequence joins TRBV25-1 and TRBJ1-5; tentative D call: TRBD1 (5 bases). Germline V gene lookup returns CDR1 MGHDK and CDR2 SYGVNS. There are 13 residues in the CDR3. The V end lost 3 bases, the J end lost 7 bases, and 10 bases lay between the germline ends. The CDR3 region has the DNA TGTGCCAGCAGTGACAGGGCTGACCAGCCCCAGCATTTT. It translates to CASSDRADQPQHF.

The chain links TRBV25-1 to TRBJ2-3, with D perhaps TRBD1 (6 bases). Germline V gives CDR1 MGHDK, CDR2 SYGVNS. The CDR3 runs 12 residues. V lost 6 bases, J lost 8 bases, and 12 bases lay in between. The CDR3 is CASRQGPSTQYF. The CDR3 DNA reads TGTGCCAGCAGACAGGGCCCTAGTACGCAGTATTTT.

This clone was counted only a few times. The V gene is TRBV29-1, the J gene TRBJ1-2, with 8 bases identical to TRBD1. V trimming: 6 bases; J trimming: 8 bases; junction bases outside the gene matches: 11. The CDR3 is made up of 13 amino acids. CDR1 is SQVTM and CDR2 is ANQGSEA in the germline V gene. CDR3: CSVWTGRNGGYTF. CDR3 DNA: TGCAGCGTCTGGACAGGGAGGAATGGAGGCTACACCTTC. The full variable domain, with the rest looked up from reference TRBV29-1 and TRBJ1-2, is SAVISQKPSRDICQRGTSLTIQCQVDSQVTMMFWYRQQPGQSLTLIATANQGSEATYESGFVIDKFPISRPNLTFSTLTVSNMSPEDSSIYLCSVWTGRNGGYTFGSGTRLTVV.

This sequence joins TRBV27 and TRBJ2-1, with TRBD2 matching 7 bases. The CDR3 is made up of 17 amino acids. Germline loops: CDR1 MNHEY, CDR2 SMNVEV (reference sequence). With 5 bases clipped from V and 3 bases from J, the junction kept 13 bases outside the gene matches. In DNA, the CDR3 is TGTGCCAGCAGTCCCGCGGCGCAGGGAGGGATCTACAATGAGCAGTTCTTC. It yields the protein CASSPAAQGGIYNEQFF.

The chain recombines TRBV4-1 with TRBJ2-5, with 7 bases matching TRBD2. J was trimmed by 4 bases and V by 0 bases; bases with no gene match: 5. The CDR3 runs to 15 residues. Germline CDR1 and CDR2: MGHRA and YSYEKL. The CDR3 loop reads CASSQESTSRETQYF. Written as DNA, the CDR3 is TGCGCCAGCAGCCAAGAGTCGACTAGCAGAGAGACCCAGTACTTC.

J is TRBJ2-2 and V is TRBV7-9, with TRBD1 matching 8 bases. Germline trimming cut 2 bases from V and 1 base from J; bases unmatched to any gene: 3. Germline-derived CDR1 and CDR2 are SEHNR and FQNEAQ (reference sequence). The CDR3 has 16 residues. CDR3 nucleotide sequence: TGTGCCAGCAGCTTATCCGGGACAGGGAACACCGGGGAGCTGTTTTTT. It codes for CASSLSGTGNTGELFF.

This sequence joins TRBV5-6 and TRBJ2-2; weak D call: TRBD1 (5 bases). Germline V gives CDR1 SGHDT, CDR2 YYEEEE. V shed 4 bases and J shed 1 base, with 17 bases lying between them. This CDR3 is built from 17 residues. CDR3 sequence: CASSLYMGPRNTGELFF. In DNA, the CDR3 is TGTGCCAGCAGCCTGTACATGGGGCCGAGGAACACCGGGGAGCTGTTTTTT.

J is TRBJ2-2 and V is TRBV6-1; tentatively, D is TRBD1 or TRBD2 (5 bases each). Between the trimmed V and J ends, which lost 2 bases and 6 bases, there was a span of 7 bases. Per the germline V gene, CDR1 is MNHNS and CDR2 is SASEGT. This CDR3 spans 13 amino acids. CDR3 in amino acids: CASSEMGAGELFF. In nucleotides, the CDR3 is TGTGCCAGCAGTGAAATGGGGGCCGGGGAGCTGTTTTTT.

For the CDR3, the DNA is TGCGCCAGCAGCCAAGAGCCCCTGGCAGGGCCTTCCTATGGCTACACCTTC. This codes for CASSQEPLAGPSYGYTF. The genes are TRBV4-3 and TRBJ1-2, with D possibly TRBD1 on 5 matching bases. Trimming removed 0 bases from V and 4 bases from J, with 18 bases in between. This CDR3 is 17 amino acids long. Germline values: CDR1 LGHNA, CDR2 YSLEER.

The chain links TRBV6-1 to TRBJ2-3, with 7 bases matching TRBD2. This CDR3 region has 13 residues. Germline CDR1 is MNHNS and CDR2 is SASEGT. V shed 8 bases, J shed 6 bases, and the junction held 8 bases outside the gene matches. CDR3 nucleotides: TGTGCCAGCCGAAACCGGGGGGTGGATACGCAGTATTTT. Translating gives CASRNRGVDTQYF.

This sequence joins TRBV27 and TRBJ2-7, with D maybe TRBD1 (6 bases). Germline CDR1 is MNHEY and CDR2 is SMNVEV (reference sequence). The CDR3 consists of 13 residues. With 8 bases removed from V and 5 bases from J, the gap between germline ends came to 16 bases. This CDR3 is CASPRTGIHEQYF. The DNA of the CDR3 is TGTGCCAGCCCACGAACAGGGATCCACGAGCAGTACTTC.

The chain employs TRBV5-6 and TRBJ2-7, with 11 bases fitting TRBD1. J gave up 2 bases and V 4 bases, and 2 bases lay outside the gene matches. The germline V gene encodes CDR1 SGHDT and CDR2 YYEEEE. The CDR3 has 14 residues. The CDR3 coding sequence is TGTGCCAGCAGCCGGGGACAGGGGGCCTACGAGCAGTACTTC. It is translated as CASSRGQGAYEQYF.

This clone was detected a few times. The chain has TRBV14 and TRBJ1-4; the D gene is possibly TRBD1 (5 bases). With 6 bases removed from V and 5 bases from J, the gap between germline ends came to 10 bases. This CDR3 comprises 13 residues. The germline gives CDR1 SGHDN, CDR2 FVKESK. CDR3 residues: CASRGRANEKLFF. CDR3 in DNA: TGTGCCAGCAGGGGCAGGGCGAATGAAAAACTGTTTTTT.

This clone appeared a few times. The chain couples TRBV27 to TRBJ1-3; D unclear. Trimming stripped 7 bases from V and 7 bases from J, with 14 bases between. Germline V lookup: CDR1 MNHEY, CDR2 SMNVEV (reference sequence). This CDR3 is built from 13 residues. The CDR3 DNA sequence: TGTGCCAGCACCCGAATTTGGGATAACACCATATATTTT. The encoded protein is CASTRIWDNTIYF.

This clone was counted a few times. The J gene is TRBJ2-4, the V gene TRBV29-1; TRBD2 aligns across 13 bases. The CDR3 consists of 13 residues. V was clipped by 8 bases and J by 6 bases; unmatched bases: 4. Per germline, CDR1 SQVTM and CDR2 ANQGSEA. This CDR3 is CSSRLAGGNIQYF. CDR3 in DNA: TGCAGCTCCCGACTAGCGGGGGGAAACATTCAGTACTTC. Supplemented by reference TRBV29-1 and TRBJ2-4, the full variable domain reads SAVISQKPSRDICQRGTSLTIQCQVDSQVTMMFWYRQQPGQSLTLIATANQGSEATYESGFVIDKFPISRPNLTFSTLTVSNMSPEDSSIYLCSSRLAGGNIQYFGAGTRLSVL.

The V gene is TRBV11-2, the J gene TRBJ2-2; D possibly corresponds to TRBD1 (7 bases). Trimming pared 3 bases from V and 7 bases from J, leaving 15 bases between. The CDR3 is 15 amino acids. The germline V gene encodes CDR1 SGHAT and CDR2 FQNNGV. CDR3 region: CASSFSGRGDGELFF. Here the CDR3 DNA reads TGTGCCAGCAGCTTTAGTGGCAGGGGGGACGGGGAGCTGTTTTTT.

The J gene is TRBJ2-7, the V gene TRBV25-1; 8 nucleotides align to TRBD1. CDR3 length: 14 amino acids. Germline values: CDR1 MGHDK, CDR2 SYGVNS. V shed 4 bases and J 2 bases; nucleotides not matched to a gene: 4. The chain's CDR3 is CASSGRTGTYEQYF. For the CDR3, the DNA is TGTGCCAGCAGTGGCCGGACAGGGACCTACGAGCAGTACTTC.

The CDR3 here is CASSERRDQPQHF. The CDR3 DNA sequence: TGTGCCAGCAGTGAACGACGAGATCAGCCCCAGCATTTT. This chain joins TRBV6-1 and TRBJ1-5, with D unclear. The V gene lost 2 bases and the J gene lost 5 bases, with 7 bases spanning the gap. CDR1 is MNHNS, CDR2 SASEGT, per germline. This CDR3 has 13 amino acids.